This entry concerns a single T cell receptor (beta chain). For the second PCR, which ran for about 7 to 11 cycles, a sample-barcoded 5' primer and a J-beta primer mix were used. MiXCR was run by TCRdb on the 5' RACE reads, yielding one entry per CDR3 protein. The data contain 380,000 or so distinct CDR3 sequences, 45% to 65% of them singletons. The data originate from a study of blood T cells in healthy people across ages. Germline V CDR1 and CDR2: SGHTA, FQGTGA. The CDR3 has 13 residues. Trimming removed 0 bases from V and 12 bases from J; junction bases left unmatched: 2. In terms of origin and age, donors were healthy Caucasian individuals from Russia aged about 6 to 90. PBMCs numbering at least 6.5 million were isolated per sample.

The origin of this receptor is a man between 60 and 70 years old in good health. The sequencing input was blood. V usage is TRBV7-3 and J usage is TRBJ1-4, with 9 nucleotides matching TRBD1. This CDR3 reads CASSLTGQGELFF. In DNA, the CDR3 is TGTGCCAGCAGCTTAACGGGACAGGGAGAACTGTTTTTT.